The entry below describes one T cell receptor beta chain. This sample is part of a study of blood T cell repertoires in COVID-19. Here immunoSEQ multiplex PCR was the method, and the copy in TCRdb shows in-frame clones only, minus some. The table has 400,000 to 450,000 clones, around 90% seen once. Germline lookup yields CDR1 SGHTA and CDR2 FQGNSA. The V segment lost 3 bases and the J segment 0 bases; nucleotides outside the gene matches: 5. The CDR3 covers 16 residues. Sequenced: peripheral blood. The receptor was derived from a man aged 18 to 29 with COVID-19, enrolled during active disease. The chain joins TRBV7-2 to TRBJ2-1, with TRBD2 identical over 7 bases. The CDR3 DNA is TGTGCCAGCAGCTTTTTCGGGAGGAGCTCCTACAATGAGCAGTTCTTC. Amino acids: CASSFFGRSSYNEQFF. Variable domain in full (rest from reference TRBV7-2 and TRBJ2-1): GAGVSQSPSNKVTEKGKDVELRCDPISGHTALYWYRQSLGQGLEFLIYFQGNSAPDKSGLPSDRFSAERTGGSVSTLTIQRTQQEDSAVYLCASSFFGRSSYNEQFFGPGTRLTVL.